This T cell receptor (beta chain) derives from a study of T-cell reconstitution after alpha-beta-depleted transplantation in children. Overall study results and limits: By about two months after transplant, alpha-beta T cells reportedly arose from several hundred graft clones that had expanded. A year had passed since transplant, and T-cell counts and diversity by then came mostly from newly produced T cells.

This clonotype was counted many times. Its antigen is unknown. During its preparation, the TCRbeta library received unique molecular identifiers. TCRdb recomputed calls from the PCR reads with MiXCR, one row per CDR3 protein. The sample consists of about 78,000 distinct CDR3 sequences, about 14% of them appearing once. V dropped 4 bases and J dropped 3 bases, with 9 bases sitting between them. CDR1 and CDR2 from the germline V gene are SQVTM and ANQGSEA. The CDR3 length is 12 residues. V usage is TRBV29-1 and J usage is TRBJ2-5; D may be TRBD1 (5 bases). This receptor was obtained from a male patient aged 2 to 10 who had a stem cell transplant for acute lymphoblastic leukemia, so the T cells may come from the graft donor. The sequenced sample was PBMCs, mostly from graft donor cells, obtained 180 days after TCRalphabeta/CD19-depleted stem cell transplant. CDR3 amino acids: CSVVGAEETQYF. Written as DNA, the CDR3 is TGCAGCGTTGTAGGGGCAGAAGAGACCCAGTACTTC.